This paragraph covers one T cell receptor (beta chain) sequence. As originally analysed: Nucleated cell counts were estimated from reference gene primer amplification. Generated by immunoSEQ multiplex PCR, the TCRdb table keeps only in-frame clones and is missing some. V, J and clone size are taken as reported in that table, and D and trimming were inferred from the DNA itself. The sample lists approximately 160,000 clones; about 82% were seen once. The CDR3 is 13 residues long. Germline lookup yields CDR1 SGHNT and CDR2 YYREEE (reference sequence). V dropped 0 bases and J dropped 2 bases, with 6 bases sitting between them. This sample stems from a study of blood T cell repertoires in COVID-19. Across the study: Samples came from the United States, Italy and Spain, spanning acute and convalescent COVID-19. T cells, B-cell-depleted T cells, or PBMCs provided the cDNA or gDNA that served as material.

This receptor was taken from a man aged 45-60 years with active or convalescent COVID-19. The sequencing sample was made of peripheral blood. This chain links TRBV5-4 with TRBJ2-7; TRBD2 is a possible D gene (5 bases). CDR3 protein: CASSLGEPYEQYF. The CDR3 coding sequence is TGTGCCAGCAGCTTGGGGGAGCCCTACGAGCAGTACTTC.